Below are 25 T cell receptor beta chains sequenced from a single sample in a study of cytomegalovirus exposure and HLA in healthy donors. TCRdb keeps only in-frame clones here, not all; method: immunoSEQ multiplex PCR. In the table there are 200,000 to 250,000 clones, around nine tenths of which are singletons. The sample taken for sequencing was PBMCs. These receptors all stem from a young woman in good health and CMV-seronegative.

The V and J genes are TRBV5-1 and TRBJ2-5; unclear D gene. The CDR3 is 14 amino acids. Trimming stripped 7 bases from V and 1 base from J, with 14 bases between. The germline CDR1 and CDR2 sequences are SGHRS and YFSETQ. The CDR3 loop is CASHDGGLQETQYF. Written as DNA, the CDR3 is TGCGCCAGCCACGACGGTGGGCTCCAAGAGACCCAGTACTTC.

The gene calls are TRBV7-3 and TRBJ1-1, with D unresolved. The CDR3 length is 13 residues. V lost 1 base, J lost 6 bases, and 9 bases lay in between. Germline-derived CDR1 and CDR2 are SGHTA and FQGTGA. The CDR3 protein is CASSLSGLAEAFF. The CDR3 DNA follows: TGTGCCAGCAGCTTAAGCGGGCTTGCTGAAGCTTTCTTT.

J is TRBJ1-1 and V is TRBV30; D might be TRBD1 (6 bases). Between the trimmed V and J ends, which lost 4 bases and 3 bases, there was a span of 12 bases. The CDR3 runs to 13 residues. Germline lookup yields CDR1 GTSNPN and CDR2 SVGIG (reference sequence). The CDR3 coding sequence is TGTGCCTGGACAGGGGTAACGGACACTGAAGCTTTCTTT. Translated: CAWTGVTDTEAFF.

This chain joins TRBV11-3 and TRBJ2-7; possible D gene TRBD1, 6 bases. CDR3 length equals 15 residues. V lost 9 bases to trimming and J lost 5 bases, with 23 bases between them. The V gene's germline CDR1 is SGHNT and CDR2 YENEEA. CDR3 amino acids: CARGLKRLGGNEQYF. The CDR3 bases are TGTGCCAGGGGATTAAAGCGGCTTGGGGGCAACGAGCAGTACTTC.

The V and J genes are TRBV19 and TRBJ2-7; 8 nucleotides agree with TRBD2. CDR1 LNHDA and CDR2 SQIVND come from the germline V gene (reference sequence). This CDR3 spans 16 amino acids. The J segment lost 4 bases and the V segment lost 4 bases, leaving 12 bases of the junction unmatched. CDR3 region: CASSTLPGTRLYEQYF. The CDR3 coding sequence is TGTGCCAGTAGTACACTACCGGGGACTAGACTTTACGAGCAGTACTTC.

This chain connects TRBV19 to TRBJ1-2; 9 nucleotides align to TRBD1. Trimming at V came to 5 bases and at J to 4 bases, leaving 5 bases not matched to a gene. This CDR3 has 14 amino acids. The germline CDR1 and CDR2 sequences are LNHDA and SQIVND (reference sequence). CDR3 amino acids: CASSGDREPYGYTF. CDR3 DNA sequence: TGTGCCAGTAGTGGGGACAGGGAACCCTATGGCTACACCTTC.

This chain uses TRBV19 with TRBJ2-7; 9 bases align to TRBD2. Germline CDR1 is LNHDA and CDR2 is SQIVND (reference sequence). The CDR3 is 14 residues long. V shed 4 bases and J 5 bases; nucleotides not matched to a gene: 6. CDR3 nucleotide sequence: TGTGCCAGTAGTAATAGCGGGAGATCGCACGAGCAGTACTTC. It codes for CASSNSGRSHEQYF.

The rearrangement links TRBV27 to TRBJ2-1, with 7 positions matching TRBD2. Germline lookup yields CDR1 MNHEY and CDR2 SMNVEV (reference sequence). The CDR3 is 14 residues long. The junction had 9 bases not matched to a gene; V was cut back by 6 bases and J by 7 bases. The CDR3 bases are TGTGCCAGCAGAACCGACCCGCGGGAGAATGAGCAGTTCTTC. Protein: CASRTDPRENEQFF.

The J gene is TRBJ2-7, the V gene TRBV29-1, with 8 bases lining up with TRBD1. CDR1 is SQVTM and CDR2 is ANQGSEA in the germline V gene. Trimming at V came to 6 bases and at J to 2 bases, leaving 9 bases not matched to a gene. The CDR3 spans 14 residues. The CDR3 nucleotides read TGCAGCGTCGGGCATCAGGGACAGGCCTACGAGCAGTACTTC. Translation gives CSVGHQGQAYEQYF.

V usage is TRBV28 and J usage is TRBJ1-2, with no clear D. This CDR3 comprises 14 residues. Germline CDR1 reads MDHEN; CDR2 reads SYDVKM. Trimming cost V 2 bases and J 1 base, with 8 bases left between them. DNA of the CDR3: TGTGCCAGCAGTTTACTCGCCGGTAACTATGGCTACACCTTC. Its protein product is CASSLLAGNYGYTF.

The chain carries TRBV18 and TRBJ2-2; 7 nucleotides agree with TRBD1. This CDR3 contains 19 residues. J was trimmed by 0 bases and V by 4 bases; bases with no gene match: 14. CDR1 and CDR2 from the germline V gene are KGHSH and LQKENI. The chain's CDR3 is CASSLYSRDRFSNTGELFF. In nucleotides, the CDR3 is TGTGCCAGCTCACTTTACTCCCGGGACAGATTCTCGAACACCGGGGAGCTGTTTTTT.

This clone was detected only once. The V call is TRBV19, the J call TRBJ1-2; D ambiguous. V shed 1 base and J shed 0 bases, with 6 bases lying between them. The germline V gene has CDR1 LNHDA and CDR2 SQIVND (reference sequence). The CDR3 covers 14 residues. The CDR3 protein is CASSIVEANYGYTF. The DNA for the CDR3 is TGTGCCAGTAGTATAGTAGAAGCTAACTATGGCTACACCTTC.

V is TRBV19 and J is TRBJ1-2; D remains unclear. Germline V gene data show CDR1 as LNHDA and CDR2 as SQIVND (reference sequence). CDR3 length: 14 amino acids. The V end was cut by 5 bases, the J end by 2 bases, with 12 bases between. This CDR3 reads CASSSQALNYGYTF. CDR3 coding DNA: TGTGCCAGTAGTTCCCAGGCACTCAACTATGGCTACACCTTC.

This chain connects TRBV9 to TRBJ1-3; D may be TRBD1 (5 bases). Between the trimmed V and J ends, which lost 0 bases and 4 bases, there was a span of 11 bases. The CDR3 contains 15 residues. The germline V gene encodes CDR1 SGDLS and CDR2 YYNGEE. The CDR3 protein is CASSVDRGSGNTIYF. The CDR3 region has the DNA TGTGCCAGCAGCGTAGACCGGGGGTCGGGAAACACCATATATTTT.

V is TRBV6-1 and J is TRBJ2-7, with 8 positions matching TRBD1. With V trimmed by 4 bases and J by 7 bases, 9 bases remained unmatched. Looked up from germline, CDR1 is MNHNS and CDR2 is SASEGT. CDR3 size: 14 residues. The CDR3 reads CASSAPGQEREQYF. The CDR3 coding sequence is TGTGCCAGCAGTGCCCCGGGACAGGAGAGGGAGCAGTACTTC.

The chain is built from TRBV5-1 and TRBJ2-1; D unclear. V lost 2 bases and J 8 bases, leaving 17 bases between the germline ends. This CDR3 has 15 residues. The germline V gene encodes CDR1 SGHRS and CDR2 YFSETQ. CDR3 loop: CASSFVLRNEDEQFF. CDR3 sequence (DNA): TGCGCCAGCAGCTTTGTATTGAGGAACGAGGATGAGCAGTTCTTC.

The genes are TRBV6-1 and TRBJ2-5, with D tentatively TRBD1 (7 bases). The V gene's germline CDR1 is MNHNS and CDR2 SASEGT. V shed 6 bases and J shed 0 bases, with 11 bases lying between them. The CDR3 has 14 residues. The CDR3 here is CASRAGQYQETQYF. Here the CDR3 DNA reads TGTGCCAGCAGGGCGGGACAGTACCAAGAGACCCAGTACTTC.

The chain joins TRBV27 to TRBJ1-5; TRBD1 is a possible D gene (6 bases). The V and J ends lost 5 bases and 6 bases respectively, with 17 bases between them. CDR3 length: 15 residues. The germline CDR1 and CDR2 sequences are MNHEY and SMNVEV (reference sequence). In nucleotides, the CDR3 is TGTGCCAGCAGTGCCGACAGGTTAGGGTCTCAGCCCCAGCATTTT. Translated, it gives CASSADRLGSQPQHF.

The gene calls are TRBV28 and TRBJ1-5; D uncertain. Germline values: CDR1 MDHEN, CDR2 SYDVKM. With 7 bases removed from V and 4 bases from J, the gap between germline ends came to 8 bases. The CDR3 has 12 residues. The CDR3 region has the DNA TGTGCCAGCACCTCAGCGAATCAGCCCCAGCATTTT. It translates to CASTSANQPQHF.

This clone occurred once. The chain recombines TRBV10-3 with TRBJ2-7, with a possible D match to TRBD1 (5 bases). Trimming stripped 4 bases from V and 2 bases from J, with 12 bases between. The CDR3 length is 14 residues. From germline, CDR1 is ENHRY and CDR2 SYGVKD. CDR3 nucleotide sequence: TGTGCCATCAGTGCCCCGGACACCACCTACGAGCAGTACTTC. Protein sequence: CAISAPDTTYEQYF.

Details on this clone: At the DNA level, this CDR3 is encoded by other sequences in the same sample as well. The gene calls are TRBV18 and TRBJ1-1; D gene unclear. CDR3 length: 13 residues. The V gene's germline CDR1 is KGHSH and CDR2 LQKENI. V shed 3 bases and J shed 1 base, with 6 bases lying between them. The DNA for the CDR3 is TGTGCCAGCTCACCGGGAGGGAACACTGAAGCTTTCTTT. It translates to CASSPGGNTEAFF.

The V and J genes are TRBV27 and TRBJ1-5; possibly TRBD1 for D (5 bases). This CDR3 spans 16 amino acids. V lost 4 bases to trimming and J lost 4 bases, with 17 bases between them. CDR1 and CDR2 from the germline V gene are MNHEY and SMNVEV (reference sequence). CDR3 sequence: CASSSRGGVGNQPQHF. The CDR3 DNA reads as TGTGCCAGCAGTTCGAGGGGCGGGGTGGGGAATCAGCCCCAGCATTTT.

The V gene is TRBV27, the J gene TRBJ1-5, with 8 bases aligning to TRBD1. CDR3 length: 15 residues. Trimming took 0 bases from V and 7 from J; bases not matched to a gene: 5. Germline-derived CDR1 and CDR2 are MNHEY and SMNVEV (reference sequence). CDR3 in DNA: TGTGCCAGCAGTTTATCGCCGGACAGGGTGCAGCCCCAGCATTTT. The encoded protein is CASSLSPDRVQPQHF.

The V gene is TRBV6-6, the J gene TRBJ2-7; TRBD1 matches at 8 bases. Germline trimming cut 7 bases from V and 3 bases from J; bases unmatched to any gene: 5. The CDR3 totals 13 residues. Germline assignment: CDR1 MNHNY and CDR2 SVGAGI (reference sequence). The CDR3, as DNA: TGTGCCAGCACCCTCGACAGGGGCTACGAGCAGTACTTC. Translating gives CASTLDRGYEQYF.

On this clone: At one boundary the junction diverges from the germline segment, which might be a read error. This sequence joins TRBV7-7 and TRBJ2-7; D gene ambiguous. The length of the CDR3 is 15 residues. Germline-derived CDR1 and CDR2 are SSHAT and FNYEAQ (reference sequence). CDR3 region: CASSLSAESSYEQYF. The CDR3, as DNA: TGTGCTAGCAGCTTATCTGCGGAAAGCTCCTACGAGCAGTACTTC.